One sample yielded the 27 T cell receptor beta chains listed below, sequenced in a study of CXCR3-negative and CXCR3-positive naive CD8 T cells. Libraries of TRB cDNA were made by 5' RACE and carried UMIs. TCRdb re-called the 5' RACE reads; one entry per CDR3 protein, DNA not given. The table lists roughly 90,000 distinct CDR3 sequences. The sample comprised naive CXCR3- CD8+ T cells from blood. Subset defined: CD45RO-CCR7+CD27+CD95- naive CD8+ T cells lacking CXCR3 (TNR3-). These receptors all come from a human donor in good health. Some clones in this sample may be carry-over from other donors' samples.

The chain joins TRBV7-6 to TRBJ2-7; TCRdb's D gene call, TRBD1, goes unchecked for lack of DNA. In germline, CDR1 is SGHVS, CDR2 FNYEAQ. The CDR3 is 16 residues long. CDR3: CASSQNRDGLLYEQYF.

The rearrangement links TRBV27 to TRBJ2-3; the TCRdb call, TRBD2, lacks DNA for checking. Germline assignment: CDR1 MNHEY and CDR2 SMNVEV (reference sequence). The CDR3 contains 15 residues. CDR3 amino acids: CASSQERKTGDTQYF.

CDR3 residues: CSVGGHTEAFF. The rearrangement uses TRBV29-1 and TRBJ1-1. CDR3 size: 11 residues. CDR1 and CDR2 from the germline V gene are SQVTM and ANQGSEA.

The rearrangement uses TRBV12-3 or TRBV12-4 and TRBJ2-1; checking the TCRdb D call of TRBD1 is not possible without DNA. This CDR3 region has 15 residues. This CDR3 reads CASSWGSAGVSEQFF.

The V and J genes are TRBV6-4 and TRBJ2-1; TCRdb's assignment of TRBD1 cannot be checked, as there is no DNA. Germline loops: CDR1 MRHNA, CDR2 SNTAGT. CDR3 length: 13 residues. The CDR3 sequence is CASSAPPGNEQFF.

CDR3: CASSPWTGGRGGELFF. The chain employs TRBV3-1 and TRBJ2-2; without DNA, the TCRdb call of TRBD1 cannot be checked. This CDR3 contains 16 residues. CDR1 is LGHDT and CDR2 is YNNKEL in the germline V gene (reference sequence).

The chain employs TRBV19 and TRBJ2-1; TCRdb's assignment of TRBD1 cannot be checked, as there is no DNA. The germline CDR1 and CDR2 sequences are LNHDA and SQIVND (reference sequence). The CDR3 sequence is 14 residues long. CDR3 amino acids: CASSSPGDTNEQFF.

This sequence joins TRBV2 and TRBJ2-2. The CDR3 sequence is 13 residues long. From germline, CDR1 is SNHLY and CDR2 FYNNEI. The CDR3 sequence is CASSEAHNGELFF.

The chain employs TRBV7-2 and TRBJ2-1; TCRdb indicates TRBD1, and absent DNA this call remains unverified. Germline V lookup: CDR1 SGHTA, CDR2 FQGNSA. CDR3 size: 14 residues. The CDR3 here is CASSSSLGADEQFF.

The chain couples TRBV5-1 to TRBJ2-3; with no DNA, the TCRdb D assignment of TRBD1 cannot be verified. CDR3 length equals 14 residues. Germline V lookup: CDR1 SGHRS, CDR2 YFSETQ. The CDR3 reads CASSLVGPTDTQYF.

The V and J genes are TRBV7-2 and TRBJ2-3; there is no DNA to check the TCRdb D call of TRBD2. Germline-derived CDR1 and CDR2 are SGHTA and FQGNSA. The CDR3 length is 19 residues. The CDR3 is CASSFQALAGGSSTDTQYF.

The V gene is TRBV5-1, the J gene TRBJ2-7. Germline CDR1 and CDR2: SGHRS and YFSETQ. The CDR3 covers 13 residues. This chain's CDR3 is CASSLAMQNEQYF.

The chain combines TRBV29-1 with TRBJ2-3; TCRdb's D gene call, TRBD1, goes unchecked for lack of DNA. Germline V gene data show CDR1 as SQVTM and CDR2 as ANQGSEA. The CDR3 is 12 amino acids. CDR3 residues: CSAPLFTDTQYF.

This chain connects TRBV29-1 to TRBJ2-1; TCRdb lists TRBD2, though no DNA is available to test this call. The CDR3 consists of 15 residues. From germline, CDR1 is SQVTM and CDR2 ANQGSEA. CDR3 residues: CSGQASGGWGNEQFF.

This sequence joins TRBV7-9 and TRBJ1-6; TCRdb lists TRBD1, though no DNA is available to test this call. Looked up from germline, CDR1 is SEHNR and CDR2 is FQNEAQ (reference sequence). The CDR3 is 20 amino acids. CDR3 sequence reads: CASSPQHGGIWSSYNSPLHF.

This chain joins TRBV28 and TRBJ2-2. Germline loops: CDR1 MDHEN, CDR2 SYDVKM. The CDR3 length is 14 residues. CDR3 sequence: CASSFPDSPGELFF.

This chain links TRBV20-1 with TRBJ2-7; the D gene TCRdb calls, TRBD2, cannot be checked with no DNA. In germline, CDR1 is DFQATT, CDR2 SNEGSKA (reference sequence). This CDR3 region has 15 residues. The CDR3 sequence: CSASRLGGGSYEQYF.

This sequence joins TRBV15 and TRBJ2-7. CDR3 length equals 15 residues. Germline V gives CDR1 LNHNV, CDR2 YYDKDF (reference sequence). The CDR3 sequence is CATSSRPFSSYEQYF.

The chain employs TRBV28 and TRBJ2-1; TCRdb lists TRBD2, though no DNA is available to test this call. There are 13 residues in the CDR3. The germline CDR1 and CDR2 sequences are MDHEN and SYDVKM. The CDR3 reads CASSLNLRYGQFF.

The chain recombines TRBV21-1 with TRBJ2-2; TCRdb's D call, TRBD1, is unchecked because there is no DNA. TRBV21-1 constitutes a pseudogene. The CDR3 is 15 amino acids. This CDR3 is CASSLRGTNTGELFF.

This chain uses TRBV28 with TRBJ2-2; TCRdb calls TRBD1, which cannot be checked without DNA. The CDR3 extends over 14 amino acids. Germline values: CDR1 MDHEN, CDR2 SYDVKM. The CDR3 region is CATRTAEGPGELFF.

The chain links TRBV20-1 to TRBJ1-1; the TRBD1 assignment by TCRdb is unverifiable without DNA. The germline V gene encodes CDR1 DFQATT and CDR2 SNEGSKA (reference sequence). CDR3 size: 15 residues. The CDR3 spells CSAGGTDNMNTEAFF.

The chain carries TRBV12-3 or TRBV12-4 and TRBJ2-7; TCRdb's assignment of TRBD1 cannot be checked, as there is no DNA. The length of the CDR3 is 14 residues. The CDR3 is CASSPDGGTYEQYF.

V usage is TRBV11-3 and J usage is TRBJ2-1; TCRdb's D call of TRBD2 is untestable without DNA. Germline CDR1 reads SGHNT; CDR2 reads YENEEA. CDR3 length: 15 residues. CDR3: CASSPGLAEYNEQFF.

This chain links TRBV29-1 with TRBJ1-2; TCRdb outputs TRBD1, but without DNA this stays unchecked. CDR3 length: 12 amino acids. Germline values: CDR1 SQVTM, CDR2 ANQGSEA. CDR3 residues: CSVVRADYGYTF.

This rearrangement joins TRBV7-6 to TRBJ1-5; TCRdb indicates TRBD1, and absent DNA this call remains unverified. CDR1 and CDR2 from the germline V gene are SGHVS and FNYEAQ. The CDR3 extends over 17 amino acids. CDR3 loop: CASSLLSGTGGNQPQHF.

V and J are TRBV4-1 and TRBJ2-7. CDR3 length equals 11 residues. Germline assignment: CDR1 MGHRA and CDR2 YSYEKL. The CDR3 reads CASSRYGEQYF.